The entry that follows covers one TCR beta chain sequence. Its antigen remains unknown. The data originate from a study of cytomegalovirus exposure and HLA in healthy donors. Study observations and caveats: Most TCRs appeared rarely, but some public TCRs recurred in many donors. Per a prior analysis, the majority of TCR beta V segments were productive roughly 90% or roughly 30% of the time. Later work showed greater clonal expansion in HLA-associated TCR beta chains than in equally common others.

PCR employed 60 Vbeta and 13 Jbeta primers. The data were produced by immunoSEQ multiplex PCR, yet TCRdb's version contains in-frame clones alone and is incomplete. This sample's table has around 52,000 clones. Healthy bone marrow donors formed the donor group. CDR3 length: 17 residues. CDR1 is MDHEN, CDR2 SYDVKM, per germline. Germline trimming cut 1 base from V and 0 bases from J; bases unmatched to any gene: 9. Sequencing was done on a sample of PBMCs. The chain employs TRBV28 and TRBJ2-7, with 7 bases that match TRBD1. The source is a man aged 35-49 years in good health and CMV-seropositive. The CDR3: CASSLLFRDSLSYEQYF. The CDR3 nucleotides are TGTGCCAGCAGTTTATTGTTTCGGGACAGCCTCTCCTACGAGCAGTACTTC.